This TCR beta chain appears in the sequencing data of a study of CD8 T cells in Susac syndrome (dated by TCRdb to between 2018 and 2021). Background on the whole study: Whether CD8+ T cell activation and differentiation in Susac syndrome was antigen driven was tested using repertoire sequencing. The study compared CD8+ T cell repertoire clonality among over 9 healthy donors, 14 Susac syndrome patients and about 16 multiple sclerosis patients.

High-throughput TCR beta sequencing profiled peripheral blood CD8+ and CD4+ T cells from healthy donors, Susac syndrome patients and multiple sclerosis patients. Multiple sclerosis controls were treatment-naive patients with stable or active relapsing-remitting disease fulfilling revised McDonald criteria. Bulk CD8+ and CD4+ T cells were purified by magnetic negative isolation, while CD8+ TEMRA cells were enriched using FACS. Blood was collected in EDTA tubes and processed within 24 hours, with PBMCs isolated through density gradient centrifugation. PBMCs intended for TCR sequencing were cryopreserved in liquid nitrogen and were subsequently thawed in a 37 degrees C water bath. The sorted or isolated CD4+, CD8+ and CD8+ TEMRA cells had a purity of 90% or higher. In regard to this clonotype: It has no known antigen specificity. No much larger clone exists at a distance of one base, and base qualities are not known.

Including cysteine and phenylalanine, the CDR3 has 20 amino acids. Here the CDR3 DNA is all that survives: 60 bases in frame from base 1. V ends up 7 bases short and J 0 bases short, with an unmatched junction base count of 16. General findings and caveats noted by the study authors: The number of individuals in the TCR sequencing and HLA analysis was acknowledged as relatively small.

RNA was extracted with the RNeasy kit and roughly 0.5 to 1 ug was reverse transcribed using random hexamers. TCR beta CDR3 regions were amplified with the immunoSEQ multiplex PCR assay covering 54 Vbeta and 13 Jbeta segments. PCR amplification bias was corrected using a synthetic template baseline for primer optimization and computational correction. The authors' pipeline ran thus. Reads were annotated to V, D and J genes according to IMGT and were analyzed with immunoSEQ Analyzer, with only productive sequences retained. Clonality was calculated as one minus the Shannon entropy normalized by log2 of the number of productive unique sequences. For each patient and control, public and private clones were evaluated within the 100 most prevalent clones. Susac-specific clones were defined as absent from healthy and MS cohorts, around 980 published viral clones and other ImmuneACCESS disease sequences. The raw public reads went through TCRdb reprocessing: fastp at Q25, MiXCR clone calling, in-frame beta chains kept. A single entry per CDR3 protein holds the most common genes and DNA from its merged rows. TCRdb, not the original authors, processed these V and J calls. This sample lists about 200,000 distinct CDR3 sequences; roughly 90% were detected once. The ten largest clones represent roughly 0.15% of the sample.

Source material: CD8+ T cells from PBMCs. This clonotype originated in a human donor with multiple sclerosis. The chain couples TRBV12-3 or TRBV12-4 to TRBJ2-1; 12 central bases correspond to TRBD2. The CDR3 region: CASTPQGLAGPKSSYNEQFF. The nucleotide sequence is given as TGTGCCAGCACCCCACAAGGACTAGCGGGACCTAAAAGCTCCTACAATGAGCAGTTCTTC.